This T cell receptor beta chain comes out of a study of early T cells in non-severe SARS-CoV-2 infection. Each CDR3 protein gets one entry after TCRdb re-called the 5' RACE reads with MiXCR. Seen here are about 70,000 distinct CDR3 sequences, 9% to 15% observed once, and the top ten hold about 16%. Many counts were recorded for this clonotype. There are 15 residues in the CDR3. The germline CDR1 and CDR2 sequences are SGHNT and YYREEE (reference sequence). V shed 2 bases and J shed 2 bases, with 11 bases lying between them. The chain is built from TRBV5-4 and TRBJ2-1; the D gene is possibly TRBD2 (7 bases). This receptor was taken from an adult who was a healthcare worker with PCR-confirmed SARS-CoV-2 infection or an uninfected control (not recorded which). The donor label of this sample is uncertain. The specimen was whole blood, collected at baseline. This CDR3 is CASSLGGETYNEQFF. In DNA, the CDR3 is TGTGCCAGCAGCTTAGGGGGGGAGACCTACAATGAGCAGTTCTTC. The full variable domain, with the rest looked up from reference TRBV5-4 and TRBJ2-1, is ETGVTQSPTHLIKTRGQQVTLRCSSQSGHNTVSWYQQALGQGPQFIFQYYREEENGRGNFPPRFSGLQFPNYSSELNVNALELDDSALYLCASSLGGETYNEQFFGPGTRLTVL.